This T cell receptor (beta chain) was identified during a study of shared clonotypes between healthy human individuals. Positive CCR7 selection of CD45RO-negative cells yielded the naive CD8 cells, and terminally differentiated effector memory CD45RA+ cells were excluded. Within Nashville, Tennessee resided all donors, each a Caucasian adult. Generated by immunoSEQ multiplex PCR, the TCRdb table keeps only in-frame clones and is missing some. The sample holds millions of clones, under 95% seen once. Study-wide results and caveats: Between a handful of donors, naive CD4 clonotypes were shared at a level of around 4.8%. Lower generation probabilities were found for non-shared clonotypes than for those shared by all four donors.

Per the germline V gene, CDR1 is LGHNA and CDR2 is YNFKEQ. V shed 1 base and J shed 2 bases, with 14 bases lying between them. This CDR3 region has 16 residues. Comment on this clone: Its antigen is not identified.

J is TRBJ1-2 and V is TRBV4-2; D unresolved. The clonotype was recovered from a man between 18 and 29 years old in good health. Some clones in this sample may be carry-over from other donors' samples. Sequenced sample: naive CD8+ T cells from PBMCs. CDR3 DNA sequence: TGTGCCAGCAGCCAAGTGGCGGCGAACCAAAACTATGGCTACACCTTC. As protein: CASSQVAANQNYGYTF.